One and the same sample provided the 19 T cell receptor beta chains below, sequenced in a study of spatial heterogeneity in lung cancer. TCRdb re-analysed the 5' RACE reads in MiXCR, keeping a single row per CDR3 protein. The sample includes around 20,000 distinct CDR3 sequences, approximately 3% seen only once; the top ten take roughly 7.2%. Findings of the study overall: Expanded intratumoral alpha and beta TCR counts tracked tumor mutation counts.

No antigen has been identified for these receptors. Documented time point: sample taken at primary tumor resection. Here the sequenced sample was lung tumor tissue, taken at surgery. These receptors were obtained from a male donor with early-stage non-small cell lung cancer.

This clonotype was recorded many times. The chain uses TRBV6-5 and TRBJ2-3; the D gene is possibly TRBD2 (5 bases). The CDR3 consists of 15 residues. V lost 2 bases and J lost 8, with 17 bases in between. Germline V gene data show CDR1 as MNHEY and CDR2 as SVGAGI. This chain's CDR3 is CASSYRIWSEGTQYF. CDR3 sequence (DNA): TGTGCCAGCAGTTACCGTATCTGGTCCGAGGGTACGCAGTATTTT.

The table lists this clonotype with many counts. The chain carries TRBV10-3 and TRBJ1-3; 7 bases agree with TRBD1. J was trimmed by 2 bases and V by 6 bases; bases with no gene match: 4. CDR3 length equals 14 residues. Germline CDR1 reads ENHRY; CDR2 reads SYGVKD. CDR3 DNA: TGTGCCATCAGCGGGGACAGCGCTGGAAACACCATATATTTT. Translation gives CAISGDSAGNTIYF.

This clonotype was recorded many times. The gene calls are TRBV5-1 and TRBJ2-5; possible D gene TRBD2, 6 bases. Trimming cost V 4 bases and J 2 bases, with 15 bases left between them. Germline assignment: CDR1 SGHRS and CDR2 YFSETQ. The CDR3 runs to 15 residues. The CDR3 DNA reads TGCGCCAGCAGCCCGGGTGCGGGGTTTCAAGAGACCCAGTACTTC. It translates to CASSPGAGFQETQYF.

This clonotype was counted at least ten times. The junction differs from germline at one of its ends, possibly a read error. This chain links TRBV20-1 with TRBJ2-3; 14 bases fit TRBD2. The CDR3 runs to 17 residues. CDR1 and CDR2 from the germline V gene are DFQATT and SNEGSKA (reference sequence). The CDR3 region has the DNA TGCAGTGCGAGAGGGGGACTAGCGGGAGTCCGGGGAGATACGCAGTATTTT. Its protein product is CSARGGLAGVRGDTQYF.

The chain couples TRBV29-1 to TRBJ2-1; the match to TRBD1 covers 12 bases. Germline lookup yields CDR1 SQVTM and CDR2 ANQGSEA. This CDR3 has 13 residues. V was pared by 6 bases and J by 6 bases, with 3 bases of the junction left unmatched. The CDR3 loop reads CSVGTGGLNEQFF. CDR3 coding DNA: TGCAGCGTCGGGACAGGGGGCCTCAATGAGCAGTTCTTC.

This clonotype was seen repeatedly, ten times or more. This chain connects TRBV15 to TRBJ2-6, with D possibly being TRBD2 (5 bases). Trimming stripped 1 base from V and 2 bases from J, with 12 bases between. The CDR3 totals 17 residues. Germline V lookup: CDR1 LNHNV, CDR2 YYDKDF (reference sequence). CDR3 coding DNA: TGTGCCACCAGCAGAGCCCTCGGAGGTACTGGGGCCAACGTCCTGACTTTC. Its protein product is CATSRALGGTGANVLTF.

This clonotype has ten or more counts. This rearrangement joins TRBV6-9 to TRBJ1-2; D ambiguous. CDR3 length: 12 amino acids. V was pared by 11 bases and J by 6 bases, with 16 bases between. Germline values: CDR1 MNHGY, CDR2 SVAAGI. CDR3 region: CAGYQVLDGYTF. The CDR3 DNA reads TGTGCCGGCTACCAGGTATTGGATGGCTACACCTTC.

This clonotype was seen ten or more times. The chain links TRBV7-2 to TRBJ1-5, with 8 bases lining up with TRBD1. The junction had 4 bases not matched to a gene; V was cut back by 3 bases and J by 6 bases. From germline, CDR1 is SGHTA and CDR2 FQGNSA. CDR3 length: 14 residues. In DNA, the CDR3 is TGTGCCAGCAGCTTCATTGGACAGGGTCAGCCCCAGCATTTT. Amino acids: CASSFIGQGQPQHF. Combining the CDR3 with reference TRBV7-2 and TRBJ1-5 gives the whole variable domain GAGVSQSPSNKVTEKGKDVELRCDPISGHTALYWYRQSLGQGLEFLIYFQGNSAPDKSGLPSDRFSAERTGGSVSTLTIQRTQQEDSAVYLCASSFIGQGQPQHFGDGTRLSIL.

This clonotype was observed at least ten times. The chain couples TRBV15 to TRBJ2-7; tentative D call: TRBD2 (5 bases). Trimming left V 5 bases short and J 1 base short, with 15 bases between. CDR1 is LNHNV and CDR2 is YYDKDF in the germline V gene (reference sequence). The CDR3 is made up of 15 amino acids. CDR3 protein: CATSRGRDSSYEQYF. In DNA form, the CDR3 reads TGTGCCACCAGCCGAGGCCGGGATTCTTCCTACGAGCAGTACTTC.

In its sample, this clonotype was seen many times. The gene calls are TRBV7-9 and TRBJ2-6; D unclear. Looked up from germline, CDR1 is SEHNR and CDR2 is FQNEAQ (reference sequence). V lost 4 bases to trimming and J lost 1 base, with 8 bases between them. This CDR3 spans 15 amino acids. CDR3 DNA: TGTGCCAGCAGCTCCGGTAATTCTGGGGCCAACGTCCTGACTTTC. Protein product: CASSSGNSGANVLTF.

This clonotype was seen many times. CDR3 residues: CASSADRVSEKLFF. The CDR3 DNA follows: TGCGCCAGCAGCGCGGACAGGGTCTCTGAAAAACTGTTTTTT. This chain connects TRBV5-1 to TRBJ1-4; 8 nucleotides line up with TRBD1. The J segment lost 7 bases and the V segment lost 4 bases, leaving 6 bases of the junction unmatched. CDR3 length: 14 residues. Germline CDR1 is SGHRS and CDR2 is YFSETQ.

This clonotype showed up many times. J is TRBJ2-2 and V is TRBV19; 9 nucleotides match TRBD1. The CDR3 totals 17 residues. Trimming took 6 bases from V and 3 from J; bases not matched to a gene: 11. Germline CDR1 LNHDA, CDR2 SQIVND (reference sequence). CDR3 coding DNA: TGTGCCAGTAGGCCCGTGGGGACAGGGTCCTACACCGGGGAGCTGTTTTTT. Amino acids: CASRPVGTGSYTGELFF.

There are many counts of this clonotype. The V call is TRBV7-2, the J call TRBJ2-1; the match to TRBD2 covers 10 bases. Per the germline V gene, CDR1 is SGHTA and CDR2 is FQGNSA. This CDR3 has 14 amino acids. The V and J ends lost 11 bases and 7 bases, in that order; junction bases with no gene match: 11. The CDR3 sequence is CASEREGRLNEQFF. CDR3 DNA sequence: TGTGCCTCAGAGCGGGAGGGCCGTTTGAATGAGCAGTTCTTC.

This clonotype showed up many times. The gene calls are TRBV5-6 and TRBJ2-1, with D uncertain. This CDR3 contains 15 residues. The V gene's germline CDR1 is SGHDT and CDR2 YYEEEE. V was trimmed by 6 bases and J by 0 bases, leaving 13 bases between them. The CDR3 loop reads CASNIESRSYNEQFF. The CDR3 bases are TGTGCCAGCAACATTGAGAGCCGCTCCTACAATGAGCAGTTCTTC.

This clonotype was counted many times. The J gene is TRBJ2-6, the V gene TRBV12-3 or TRBV12-4; TRBD1 is a possible D gene (7 bases). V lost 4 bases and J lost 0, with 16 bases in between. This CDR3 spans 18 amino acids. The CDR3 sequence is CASSWGVTGSSGANVLTF. The CDR3 DNA reads as TGTGCCAGCAGTTGGGGGGTGACAGGGAGCTCTGGGGCCAACGTCCTGACTTTC.

Many counts were recorded for this clonotype. The chain couples TRBV20-1 to TRBJ1-1; D perhaps matches TRBD1 (5 bases). The CDR3 is 15 residues long. The V gene's germline CDR1 is DFQATT and CDR2 SNEGSKA (reference sequence). The V end was cut by 1 base, the J end by 1 base, with 13 bases between. In nucleotides, the CDR3 is TGCAGTGCTAGAGGGCAGGGATATGGGAACACTGAAGCTTTCTTT. Its translation: CSARGQGYGNTEAFF.

This clonotype was detected ten times or more. This rearrangement joins TRBV4-1 to TRBJ2-7; maybe TRBD1 (6 bases). The CDR3 loop spans 13 amino acids. Trimming took off 4 bases at V and 7 bases at J, with 14 bases between the two ends. Germline V CDR1 and CDR2: MGHRA, YSYEKL. This CDR3 is CASSPGTSEEQYF. The CDR3 DNA follows: TGCGCCAGCAGCCCGGGGACATCTGAGGAGCAGTACTTC.

This clonotype was observed at least ten times. This sequence joins TRBV19 and TRBJ2-7; 7 positions match TRBD2. J lost 0 bases, V lost 6 bases, and 5 bases had no gene match. CDR1 is LNHDA and CDR2 is SQIVND in the germline V gene (reference sequence). The CDR3 is 14 residues long. CDR3 protein: CASRLGGSSYEQYF. The CDR3 nucleotides read TGTGCCAGTAGACTGGGAGGGAGCTCCTACGAGCAGTACTTC.

This clonotype was seen ten or more times. The chain couples TRBV6-5 to TRBJ2-7; no definite D call. CDR1 and CDR2 (germline): MNHEY, SVGAGI. V lost 6 bases to trimming and J lost 3 bases, with 18 bases between them. This CDR3 is built from 15 residues. The CDR3 spells CASSPTTKARYEQYF. The CDR3 bases are TGTGCCAGCAGCCCCACGACAAAGGCCCGCTACGAGCAGTACTTC.